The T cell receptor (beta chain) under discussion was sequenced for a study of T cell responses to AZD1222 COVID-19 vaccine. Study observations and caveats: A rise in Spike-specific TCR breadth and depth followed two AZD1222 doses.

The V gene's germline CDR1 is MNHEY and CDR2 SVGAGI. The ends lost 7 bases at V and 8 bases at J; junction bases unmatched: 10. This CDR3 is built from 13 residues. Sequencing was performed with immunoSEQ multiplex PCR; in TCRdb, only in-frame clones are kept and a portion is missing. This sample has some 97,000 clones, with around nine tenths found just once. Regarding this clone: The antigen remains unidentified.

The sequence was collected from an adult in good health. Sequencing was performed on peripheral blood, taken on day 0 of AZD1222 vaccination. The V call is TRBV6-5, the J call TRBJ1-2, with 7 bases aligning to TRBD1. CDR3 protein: CASIKGAVGGYTF. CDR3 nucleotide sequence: TGTGCCAGCATAAAGGGGGCTGTTGGCGGCTACACCTTC.